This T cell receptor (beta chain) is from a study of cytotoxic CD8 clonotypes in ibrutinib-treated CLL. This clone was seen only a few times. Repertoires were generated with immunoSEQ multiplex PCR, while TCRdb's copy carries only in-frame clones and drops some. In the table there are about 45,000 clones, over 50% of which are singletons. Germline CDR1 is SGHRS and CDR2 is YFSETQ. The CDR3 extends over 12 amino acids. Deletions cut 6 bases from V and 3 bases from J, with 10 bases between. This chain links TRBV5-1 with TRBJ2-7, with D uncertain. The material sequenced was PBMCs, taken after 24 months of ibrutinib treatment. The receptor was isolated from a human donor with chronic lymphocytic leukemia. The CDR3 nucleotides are TGCGCCAGCACCATGAGGAGCTACGAGCAGTACTTC. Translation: CASTMRSYEQYF.